Listed below are T cell receptor beta chains from one sample, sequenced in a study of blood T cell repertoires in COVID-19. Method: immunoSEQ multiplex PCR; TCRdb's copy keeps in-frame clones and lacks some. The table has 300,000 or so clones, around 90% seen once. The sequenced sample consisted of PBMCs or T cells enriched from blood (not recorded which). The receptors shown here come from a man between 60 and 75 years old who had recovered from COVID-19. CDR3s include the opening cysteine and the closing phenylalanine or tryptophan. A D gene is named only where the DNA matches it firmly. Clone sizes are given selectively: once, few, many, or a class where the clone is expanded.

clone_size	v_call	j_call	d_call	cdr3_aa	cdr3_nt
NA	TRBV2	TRBJ1-2	TRBD1	CASSGTADGYTF	TGTGCCAGCAGCGGGACAGCCGATGGCTACACCTTC
once	TRBV5-1	TRBJ2-7	NA	CASSPPNNYEQYF	TGCGCCAGCAGCCCACCCAACAACTACGAGCAGTACTTC
NA	TRBV6-6	TRBJ1-5	NA	CASSRRGSGQPQHF	TGTGCCAGCAGCCGACGGGGATCGGGACAGCCCCAGCATTTT
once	TRBV9	TRBJ1-2	NA	CASSVKLTGYGYTF	TGTGCCAGCAGCGTAAAGTTGACTGGATATGGCTACACCTTC
NA	TRBV30	TRBJ2-7	TRBD2	CAWRKGLADSYEQYF	TGTGCCTGGAGGAAGGGACTAGCGGACTCCTACGAGCAGTACTTC
NA	TRBV9	TRBJ2-1	NA	CASSFQTGSGRNEQFF	TGTGCCAGCAGCTTCCAGACAGGGAGTGGGAGGAATGAGCAGTTCTTC
NA	TRBV7-2	TRBJ2-7	NA	CASRWEGRGYEQYF	TGTGCCAGCAGGTGGGAAGGGAGGGGGTACGAGCAGTACTTC
once	TRBV5-1	TRBJ2-2	NA	CASSLDGRYTGELFF	TGCGCCAGCAGCTTGGACGGCAGGTACACCGGGGAGCTGTTTTTT
once	TRBV7-2	TRBJ1-5	NA	CASSSGSVSNQPQHF	TGTGCCAGCAGCTCGGGGTCGGTTAGCAATCAGCCCCAGCATTTT
NA	TRBV11-2	TRBJ1-2	TRBD1	CASSLASTGGDYGYTF	TGTGCCAGCAGCTTAGCCTCGACAGGGGGCGACTATGGCTACACCTTC
NA	TRBV6-5	TRBJ1-1	NA	CASSLGRNTEAFF	TGTGCCAGCAGTTTGGGCAGGAACACTGAAGCTTTCTTT
NA	TRBV5-1	TRBJ2-7	TRBD2	CASSFGLADSYEQYF	TGCGCCAGCAGCTTCGGACTAGCGGACTCCTACGAGCAGTACTTC
NA	TRBV7-9	TRBJ1-4	NA	CASSLASGANEKLFF	TGTGCCAGCAGCTTAGCGTCCGGGGCTAATGAAAAACTGTTTTTT
NA	TRBV18	TRBJ2-5	NA	CASSPPNGEETQYF	TGTGCCAGCTCACCACCGAACGGGGAAGAGACCCAGTACTTC
NA	TRBV2	TRBJ1-2	NA	CASSGGTKLYGYTF	TGTGCCAGCAGTGGCGGGACTAAACTCTATGGCTACACCTTC
NA	TRBV27	TRBJ2-7	NA	CASRRTGTRPYEQYF	TGTGCCAGCAGGCGTACCGGGACAAGACCCTACGAGCAGTACTTC
NA	TRBV18	TRBJ1-2	NA	CASSPSENYGYTF	TGTGCCAGCTCACCCTCAGAAAACTATGGCTACACCTTC
NA	TRBV18	TRBJ1-4	NA	CASSPPVEREKLFF	TGTGCCAGCTCACCCCCAGTCGAGCGCGAAAAACTGTTTTTT
NA	TRBV7-9	TRBJ2-1	TRBD2	CASSSGLAVTYNEQFF	TGTGCCAGCAGCTCGGGACTAGCGGTTACCTACAATGAGCAGTTCTTC
NA	TRBV2	TRBJ2-7	NA	CASSMEAASSYEQYF	TGTGCCAGCAGTATGGAAGCCGCTAGCTCCTACGAGCAGTACTTC
NA	TRBV6-5	TRBJ1-6	TRBD1	CASKGQGDSPLHF	TGTGCCAGCAAAGGACAGGGGGATTCACCCCTCCACTTT
NA	TRBV5-5	TRBJ1-2	NA	CASSLTQGIRAYGYTF	TGTGCCAGCAGCTTAACCCAGGGGATAAGGGCCTATGGCTACACCTTC
NA	TRBV7-3	TRBJ2-2	TRBD1	CASSRPPGTGDTGELFF	TGTGCCAGCAGCCGGCCCCCGGGGACAGGGGACACCGGGGAGCTGTTTTTT
NA	TRBV28	TRBJ1-5	NA	CASGTRSNQPQHF	TGTGCCAGCGGGACACGTAGCAATCAGCCCCAGCATTTT
NA	TRBV11-3	TRBJ2-3	TRBD2	CASSPGLAVMGSTDTQYF	TGTGCCAGCAGCCCCGGACTAGCGGTAATGGGTAGCACAGATACGCAGTATTTT
once	TRBV7-9	TRBJ1-1	NA	CASSPMLGTEAFF	TGTGCCAGCAGCCCTATGCTAGGCACTGAAGCTTTCTTT
NA	TRBV5-8	TRBJ1-2	NA	CASSTPIVGVAGYTF	TGTGCCAGCAGCACCCCGATTGTAGGGGTAGCTGGCTACACCTTC
NA	TRBV5-1	TRBJ2-3	TRBD2	CASSLGTSGASDTQYF	TGCGCCAGCAGCTTGGGGACTAGCGGGGCGTCAGATACGCAGTATTTT
NA	TRBV23-1	TRBJ1-2	NA	CASSQSHRPNYGYTF	TGCGCCAGCAGTCAATCGCACAGGCCGAACTATGGCTACACCTTC
NA	TRBV27	TRBJ2-4	NA	CASSAQPDSVVNIQYF	TGTGCCAGCAGCGCACAACCGGACAGTGTCGTAAACATTCAGTACTTC
NA	TRBV7-9	TRBJ2-7	NA	CASSFTREQYF	TGTGCCAGCAGCTTTACGAGGGAGCAGTACTTC
NA	TRBV15	TRBJ1-3	NA	CATSRQQGGGNTIYF	TGTGCCACCAGCAGACAACAGGGCGGGGGAAACACCATATATTTT
NA	TRBV10-3	TRBJ2-7	NA	CAISEGGGAYEQYF	TGTGCCATCAGTGAAGGGGGCGGGGCCTACGAGCAGTACTTC